The 11 T cell receptor beta chains below come from one sample, sequenced in a study of patients and donors after allogeneic stem cell transplantation. MiXCR, applied by TCRdb to the RT-PCR reads, yields one record per CDR3 protein. The sample comprises under 200,000 distinct CDR3 sequences, approximately 28% of which are singletons, and roughly 3.2% rests with the top ten. The sample comprised blood, either unsorted or a sorted T cell fraction (not recorded which). These receptor sequences come from a human donor who was either an allogeneic HSCT recipient or a stem cell or donor lymphocyte infusion donor (not recorded which). It is not recorded whose cells these are; they may come from a transplant donor.

Concerning this clonotype: No conserved phenylalanine or tryptophan is present at the end of the CDR3, so a read error is the likely explanation. The chain joins TRBV12-5 to TRBJ1-1; possible D gene TRBD1, 5 bases. Germline values: CDR1 LGHNT, CDR2 FRNRAP. This CDR3 has 15 residues. The V and J ends lost 0 bases and 5 bases respectively, with 13 bases between them. This CDR3 reads CASGLVLGLLTEAFL. The CDR3 bases are TGTGCTAGTGGTTTGGTGCTGGGACTGTTGACTGAAGCTTTCTTG.

This chain uses TRBV28 with TRBJ1-1; tentatively, D is TRBD1 (6 bases). Between the trimmed V and J ends, which lost 2 bases and 3 bases, there was a span of 10 bases. The CDR3 consists of 14 residues. Per germline, CDR1 MDHEN and CDR2 SYDVKM. The CDR3 loop reads CASSLPRGDTEAFF. CDR3 DNA sequence: TGTGCCAGCAGTTTACCTAGGGGGGACACTGAAGCTTTCTTT.

This clonotype was recorded a few times. The chain joins TRBV20-1 to TRBJ2-5; 7 bases map to TRBD2. This CDR3 region has 16 residues. The V and J ends lost 3 bases and 5 bases, in that order; junction bases with no gene match: 15. Germline V lookup: CDR1 DFQATT, CDR2 SNEGSKA (reference sequence). In DNA, the CDR3 is TGCAGTGCTAGTAATCTAGCGGACCTAAAATGGGAGACCCAGTACTTC. It encodes CSASNLADLKWETQYF.

This clonotype was counted between two and nine times. CDR3 residues: CASRDRGLAANTGELFF. The CDR3 nucleotides read TGTGCCAGCAGGGACAGAGGACTAGCGGCGAACACCGGGGAGCTGTTTTTT. The rearrangement links TRBV27 to TRBJ2-2, with 10 nucleotides matching TRBD2. CDR3 length equals 17 residues. The V segment lost 6 bases and the J segment 0 bases; nucleotides outside the gene matches: 7. Germline V lookup: CDR1 MNHEY, CDR2 SMNVEV (reference sequence).

This clonotype was found many times. The chain links TRBV27 to TRBJ1-5; D not certain. Germline V gives CDR1 MNHEY, CDR2 SMNVEV (reference sequence). Trimming shortened V by 3 bases and J by 7 bases, and 13 bases separated the two germline ends. This CDR3 is built from 14 residues. The CDR3 DNA sequence: TGTGCCAGCAGTTTTGGGTCCCGCGGGCAGCCCCAGCATTTT. This translates into CASSFGSRGQPQHF.

The chain links TRBV27 to TRBJ2-7; 7 bases line up with TRBD2. The V segment lost 0 bases and the J segment 2 bases; nucleotides outside the gene matches: 7. Germline CDR1 reads MNHEY; CDR2 reads SMNVEV (reference sequence). CDR3 length equals 16 residues. The CDR3 bases are TGTGCCAGCAGTTTATCTGGCGGGAGTGTTCCCTACGAGCAGTACTTC. As protein: CASSLSGGSVPYEQYF.

This chain connects TRBV21-1 to TRBJ2-1; the listed D gene, TRBD2, was not tested against the DNA. TRBV21-1 constitutes a pseudogene. The CDR3 length is 19 residues. CDR3 DNA sequence: TGTGCCAGCAGCCTAACTAGCGGGAGGGCCCCGTTTGGGTACAATGAGCAGTTCTTC. Protein: CASSLTSGRAPFGYNEQFF.

CDR3 amino acids: CAISTRLAGGSYEQYF. The CDR3 DNA sequence: TGTGCCATCAGTACGCGTTTAGCGGGAGGATCCTACGAGCAGTACTTC. The gene calls are TRBV10-3 and TRBJ2-7; 10 bases align to TRBD2. The CDR3 length is 16 residues. V lost 5 bases and J lost 1; bases outside the gene matches: 8. Germline V gene sequence: CDR1 ENHRY, CDR2 SYGVKD.

This clonotype has a handful of counts. This rearrangement joins TRBV7-2 to TRBJ2-4; D is unclear. CDR3 length: 15 amino acids. Germline CDR1 reads SGHTA; CDR2 reads FQGNSA. V lost 1 base and J 1 base, leaving 8 bases between the germline ends. CDR3 sequence reads: CASSLVGWAKNIQYF. DNA for the CDR3: TGTGCCAGCAGCTTAGTTGGCTGGGCCAAAAACATTCAGTACTTC.

This clonotype came up a few times. The J gene is TRBJ2-7, the V gene TRBV12-3 or TRBV12-4; no firm D call. The CDR3 runs 12 residues. Trimming took off 5 bases at V and 8 bases at J, with 13 bases between the two ends. CDR3 residues: CASSTKLPKQYF. CDR3 bases: TGTGCCAGCAGTACTAAACTCCCGAAGCAGTACTTC.

This chain joins TRBV5-1 and TRBJ2-2, with TRBD1 matching over 9 bases. The V and J ends lost 1 base and 1 base, in that order; junction bases with no gene match: 5. The CDR3 runs 17 residues. Looked up from germline, CDR1 is SGHRS and CDR2 is YFSETQ. CDR3 in amino acids: CASSLWGTGRNTGELFF. The CDR3 DNA follows: TGCGCCAGCAGCTTGTGGGGGACAGGGCGGAACACCGGGGAGCTGTTTTTT.